These 20 T cell receptor beta chains were sequenced from one sample in a study of CD8+ T cells in alopecia areata. Extracted from the samples, RNA was reverse transcribed into cDNA to serve as the sequencing template. Profiled with immunoSEQ multiplex PCR; TCRdb holds only in-frame clones, not every one. The sample consists of some 150,000 clones, approximately 70% of them appearing once. Source: CD8+ T cells sorted from blood, taken at week 0. These receptors were obtained from a human donor with alopecia areata.

This clone has a handful of counts. The chain joins TRBV2 to TRBJ2-4; possible D gene TRBD2, 5 bases. Germline CDR1 is SNHLY and CDR2 is FYNNEI. CDR3 length: 16 amino acids. V lost 7 bases to trimming and J lost 0 bases, with 16 bases between them. The CDR3: CASTGETALAKNIQYF. CDR3 DNA: TGTGCCAGCACCGGGGAGACGGCACTAGCCAAAAACATTCAGTACTTC.

This clone was seen a handful of times. V usage is TRBV7-2 and J usage is TRBJ2-7; D gene uncertain. The CDR3 extends over 12 amino acids. CDR1 is SGHTA, CDR2 FQGNSA, per germline. V was pared by 0 bases and J by 5 bases, with 5 bases between. The CDR3 bases are TGTGCCAGCAGCTTAGCCCTGGACGAGCAGTACTTC. It encodes CASSLALDEQYF.

This rearrangement joins TRBV5-1 to TRBJ1-6; TRBD1 matches at 7 bases. This CDR3 comprises 14 residues. Germline V lookup: CDR1 SGHRS, CDR2 YFSETQ. The trim removed 4 bases at V and 10 bases at J, leaving 8 bases unmatched. The CDR3 DNA reads TGCGCCAGCAGCGTCGGACAGGCCCCATCACCCCTCCACTTT. This gives the protein CASSVGQAPSPLHF. The variable domain in full, with the rest retrieved from reference TRBV5-1 and TRBJ1-6, is KAGVTQTPRYLIKTRGQQVTLSCSPISGHRSVSWYQQTPGQGLQFLFEYFSETQRNKGNFPGRFSGRQFSNSRSEMNVSTLELGDSALYLCASSVGQAPSPLHFGNGTRLTVT.

The chain links TRBV7-9 to TRBJ2-7, with D tentatively TRBD1 (6 bases). The CDR3 length is 12 residues. Germline CDR1 SEHNR, CDR2 FQNEAQ (reference sequence). V dropped 5 bases and J dropped 4 bases, with 9 bases sitting between them. CDR3 protein: CASSIDRYEQYF. CDR3 nucleotides: TGTGCCAGCAGCATCGACAGGTACGAGCAGTACTTC. Together with reference TRBV7-9 and TRBJ2-7, the CDR3 gives the full variable domain: DTGVSQNPRHKITKRGQNVTFRCDPISEHNRLYWYRQTLGQGPEFLTYFQNEAQLEKSRLLSDRFSAERPKGSFSTLEIQRTEQGDSAMYLCASSIDRYEQYFGPGTRLTVT.

This clone has just a few counts. The CDR3 is CASSLEETGDYGYTF. The CDR3 DNA is TGTGCCAGCAGCTTGGAGGAGACAGGAGACTATGGCTACACCTTC. This sequence joins TRBV5-5 and TRBJ1-2, with D possibly being TRBD1 (6 bases). CDR1 and CDR2 (germline): SGHKS, YYEKEE (reference sequence). This CDR3 region has 15 residues. V was trimmed by 0 bases and J by 3 bases, leaving 12 bases between them.

Only one count was recorded for this clone. V usage is TRBV29-1 and J usage is TRBJ1-1; TRBD1 matches at 7 bases. The V and J ends lost 0 bases and 3 bases, in that order; junction bases with no gene match: 1. Germline CDR1 and CDR2: SQVTM and ANQGSEA. The CDR3 extends over 13 amino acids. This CDR3 is CSVEDGTDTEAFF. DNA for the CDR3: TGCAGCGTTGAAGACGGGACAGACACTGAAGCTTTCTTT.

This clone has more than one count but fewer than ten. CDR3: CASSSRLTDLGNIQYF. The CDR3 DNA is TGTGCCAGCAGCTCCCGACTGACCGACCTTGGGAACATTCAGTACTTC. The rearrangement links TRBV7-9 to TRBJ2-4; D not certain. This CDR3 has 16 amino acids. Looked up from germline, CDR1 is SEHNR and CDR2 is FQNEAQ (reference sequence). Trimming pared 4 bases from V and 7 bases from J, leaving 20 bases between.

The gene calls are TRBV6-5 and TRBJ2-5; D may correspond to TRBD1 or TRBD2 (7 bases each). The CDR3 has 14 residues. Trimming took off 6 bases at V and 3 bases at J, with 14 bases between the two ends. CDR1 is MNHEY, CDR2 SVGAGI, per germline. The CDR3 DNA reads as TGTGCCAGCAGGGGGGGGACAGCCGAAGAGACCCAGTACTTC. Protein: CASRGGTAEETQYF.

The chain has TRBV11-3 and TRBJ2-2; no reliable D call. The CDR3 runs to 15 residues. Germline V gene lookup returns CDR1 SGHNT and CDR2 YENEEA. The germline V and J ends were trimmed by 5 bases and 4 bases, with 14 bases remaining between them. The CDR3 sequence: CASSRKKGGTGELFF. DNA of the CDR3: TGTGCCAGCAGCAGAAAAAAGGGTGGCACCGGGGAGCTGTTTTTT.

The V and J genes are TRBV6-5 and TRBJ2-5, with 9 bases fitting TRBD2. The germline CDR1 and CDR2 sequences are MNHEY and SVGAGI. This CDR3 is 15 amino acids long. The J segment lost 2 bases and the V segment lost 3 bases, leaving 4 bases of the junction unmatched. The CDR3 protein is CASSYLLAGQETQYF. The CDR3 region has the DNA TGTGCCAGCAGTTATCTCCTAGCGGGGCAAGAGACCCAGTACTTC.

CDR3 sequence: CASSVDRGSYEQYF. CDR3 DNA sequence: TGTGCCAGCAGCGTTGACAGGGGCTCCTACGAGCAGTACTTC. The rearrangement joins TRBV6-1 to TRBJ2-7; 8 bases fit TRBD1. V gave up 6 bases and J gave up 0 bases; unmatched junction bases: 4. Germline CDR1 MNHNS, CDR2 SASEGT. The CDR3 is 14 amino acids.

The chain combines TRBV5-6 with TRBJ2-7; no clear D gene. Germline loops: CDR1 SGHDT, CDR2 YYEEEE. The ends were cut back, 4 bases at V and 0 bases at J, with 14 bases in the middle. The CDR3 runs to 15 residues. The CDR3 sequence: CASSGSGRSSYEQYF. DNA for the CDR3: TGTGCCAGCAGCGGATCCGGCAGGAGCTCCTACGAGCAGTACTTC.

This clone was seen a few times. This chain joins TRBV7-9 and TRBJ1-4; perhaps TRBD1 as D (5 bases). Deletions cut 6 bases from V and 4 bases from J, with 12 bases between. Germline V gives CDR1 SEHNR, CDR2 FQNEAQ (reference sequence). This CDR3 is 14 amino acids long. In DNA, the CDR3 is TGTGCCAGCAGTTCCATCGGGGGTAATGAAAAACTGTTTTTT. Protein sequence: CASSSIGGNEKLFF.

This sequence joins TRBV11-1 and TRBJ2-7, with D possibly being TRBD1 (6 bases). V lost 4 bases, J lost 0 bases, and 10 bases lay in between. The CDR3 loop spans 14 amino acids. Germline V gives CDR1 SGHAT, CDR2 FQDESV (reference sequence). CDR3 in DNA: TGTGCCAGCAGCTCCCGGACAGCCTCCTACGAGCAGTACTTC. Amino acids: CASSSRTASYEQYF.

Comments on this clone: The sample has other DNA sequences that encode this CDR3 too. The chain employs TRBV4-1 and TRBJ1-1, with D possibly being TRBD1 (5 bases). Trimming took off 3 bases at V and 8 bases at J, with 7 bases between the two ends. Germline-derived CDR1 and CDR2 are MGHRA and YSYEKL. The CDR3 runs to 11 residues. CDR3 nucleotides: TGCGCCAGCAGCCAGGGGACCGAAGCTTTCTTT. Protein product: CASSQGTEAFF.

The CDR3 loop is CASRGQGSYGYTF. In nucleotides, the CDR3 is TGTGCCAGCAGGGGGCAAGGCTCCTATGGCTACACCTTC. The chain joins TRBV27 to TRBJ1-2; possibly TRBD1 for D (5 bases). The germline gives CDR1 MNHEY, CDR2 SMNVEV (reference sequence). There are 13 residues in the CDR3. Trimming took off 6 bases at V and 4 bases at J, with 12 bases between the two ends.

The chain uses TRBV5-1 and TRBJ2-2, with 8 bases that match TRBD1. Per the germline V gene, CDR1 is SGHRS and CDR2 is YFSETQ. V shed 1 base and J 3 bases; nucleotides not matched to a gene: 5. The CDR3 runs to 16 residues. The CDR3 DNA reads as TGCGCCAGCAGCTTGACGGACAGGGAGGACACCGGGGAGCTGTTTTTT. This translates into CASSLTDREDTGELFF.

This chain joins TRBV7-2 and TRBJ2-2; a possible D gene is TRBD1 (6 bases). Germline V gene data show CDR1 as SGHTA and CDR2 as FQGNSA. Trimming took 4 bases from V and 6 from J, leaving 24 bases between them. The CDR3 is 18 amino acids. In nucleotides, the CDR3 is TGTGCCAGCAGCTCAATCATACAGGGCCCCCTCATCGCCGGGGAGCTGTTTTTT. Protein product: CASSSIIQGPLIAGELFF.

The genes are TRBV29-1 and TRBJ2-5; 10 nucleotides match TRBD1. The DNA end is a closer match to TRBJ2-7, so the J assignment may be wrong. The CDR3 has 12 residues. Germline-derived CDR1 and CDR2 are SQVTM and ANQGSEA. CDR3 region: CSVGTGGYEQYF. The CDR3, as DNA: TGCAGCGTTGGGACAGGGGGATACGAGCAGTACTTC.

The CDR3 DNA reads TGTGCCAGCAGCGGAGGGACAGGGGAGAGCTATGGCTACACCTTC. It is translated as CASSGGTGESYGYTF. The V and J genes are TRBV11-2 and TRBJ1-2; 10 positions match TRBD1. The V gene's germline CDR1 is SGHAT and CDR2 FQNNGV. The J segment lost 4 bases and the V segment lost 5 bases, leaving 7 bases of the junction unmatched. This CDR3 region has 15 residues. Filled out from reference TRBV11-2 and TRBJ1-2, the complete variable domain reads EAGVAQSPRYKIIEKRQSVAFWCNPISGHATLYWYQQILGQGPKLLIQFQNNGVVDDSQLPKDRFSAERLKGVDSTLKIQPAKLEDSAVYLCASSGGTGESYGYTFGSGTRLTVV.